These 30 T cell receptor beta chains were sequenced from one sample in a study of T cells expressing NK-cell markers. TCRdb reprocessed the 5' RACE reads and reports one entry per CDR3 protein, with no DNA. The sample table sets out roughly 390,000 distinct CDR3 sequences. The sample was blood T cells: a sorted CD56 or NKG2C T cell subset, CD4+ or CD8+ T cells, or bulk PBMC T cells (not recorded which). The receptors come from a woman between 45 and 60 years old in good health.

This chain joins TRBV18 and TRBJ1-1; TCRdb reports TRBD1, a call that lacks DNA to check it against. CDR1 and CDR2 (germline): KGHSH, LQKENI. There are 12 residues in the CDR3. CDR3 protein: CASSMGGTEAFF.

The chain has TRBV7-8 and TRBJ1-3; lacking DNA, the TRBD1 call made by TCRdb goes unchecked. CDR1 and CDR2 (germline): SGHVS, FQNEAQ. The CDR3 covers 17 residues. The CDR3 reads CASSLPRTGVSGNTIYF.

CDR3 sequence reads: CASSPGLLEDTQYF. This chain connects TRBV18 to TRBJ2-3; TCRdb picks TRBD2, but there is no DNA to check that call. The CDR3 spans 14 residues. In germline, CDR1 is KGHSH, CDR2 LQKENI.

This chain uses TRBV7-9 with TRBJ1-2; TCRdb returns TRBD1, unconfirmable since there is no DNA. The CDR3 is made up of 16 amino acids. CDR1 and CDR2 from the germline V gene are SEHNR and FQNEAQ (reference sequence). The CDR3 loop reads CASSGYRIEGEYGYTF.

This chain connects TRBV5-1 to TRBJ2-5; TCRdb indicates TRBD1, and absent DNA this call remains unverified. This CDR3 region has 13 residues. Germline values: CDR1 SGHRS, CDR2 YFSETQ. The CDR3 sequence: CASSGQSQETQYF.

The gene calls are TRBV4-1 and TRBJ2-1. There are 16 residues in the CDR3. The germline V gene encodes CDR1 MGHRA and CDR2 YSYEKL. CDR3 residues: CASSHPYRGSYNEQFF.

This sequence joins TRBV20-1 and TRBJ1-2. Germline-derived CDR1 and CDR2 are DFQATT and SNEGSKA (reference sequence). This CDR3 region has 14 residues. This CDR3 reads CSASDRGLNYGYTF.

V and J are TRBV2 and TRBJ1-2; there is no DNA to check the TCRdb D call of TRBD1. Germline values: CDR1 SNHLY, CDR2 FYNNEI. The CDR3 totals 14 residues. CDR3 in amino acids: CASSETVANYGYTF.

V is TRBV5-5 and J is TRBJ2-5; as DNA is missing, the TRBD1 call by TCRdb cannot be tested. This CDR3 has 15 residues. Germline-derived CDR1 and CDR2 are SGHKS and YYEKEE (reference sequence). CDR3 loop: CASTAGQGSWATQYF.

The gene calls are TRBV6-5 and TRBJ1-2. The CDR3 extends over 15 amino acids. Germline-derived CDR1 and CDR2 are MNHEY and SVGAGI. The CDR3 here is CASSTMGRANYGYTF.

V gene TRBV3-1 combines with J gene TRBJ2-5; the TRBD2 assignment by TCRdb is unverifiable without DNA. CDR1 is LGHDT, CDR2 YNNKEL, per germline (reference sequence). The CDR3 extends over 17 amino acids. The CDR3 sequence: CASSPRTSGRPQETQYF.

The chain carries TRBV5-1 and TRBJ2-7; the TRBD1 assignment by TCRdb is unverifiable without DNA. Germline assignment: CDR1 SGHRS and CDR2 YFSETQ. The CDR3 consists of 13 residues. CDR3 amino acids: CASTNQGAEEQYF.

The CDR3 here is CASKVGRFTGELFF. This chain uses TRBV5-1 with TRBJ2-2; TCRdb's D call, TRBD2, is unchecked because there is no DNA. The CDR3 contains 14 residues. From germline, CDR1 is SGHRS and CDR2 YFSETQ.

The V call is TRBV4-1, the J call TRBJ1-1. This CDR3 is built from 14 residues. Germline V gene data show CDR1 as MGHRA and CDR2 as YSYEKL. CDR3 sequence: CASSQDKGLIQAFF.

This sequence joins TRBV18 and TRBJ1-2. Looked up from germline, CDR1 is KGHSH and CDR2 is LQKENI. This CDR3 region has 13 residues. The CDR3 reads CASSPDTAGGYTF.

The rearrangement uses TRBV20-1 and TRBJ2-1; TCRdb gives TRBD2 as the D gene, but with no DNA this cannot be confirmed. The germline V gene encodes CDR1 DFQATT and CDR2 SNEGSKA (reference sequence). The CDR3 runs to 12 residues. This CDR3 reads CSGGTSENEQFF.

This chain uses TRBV2 with TRBJ1-1. The germline gives CDR1 SNHLY, CDR2 FYNNEI. The length of the CDR3 is 13 residues. Here the CDR3 reads CASFTIRGVEAFF.

V and J are TRBV14 and TRBJ2-3. The germline V gene encodes CDR1 SGHDN and CDR2 FVKESK. This CDR3 is 16 amino acids long. CDR3 region: CASSQDRRTSTDTQYF. The variable domain in full, completed from reference TRBV14 and TRBJ2-3, reads EAGVTQFPSHSVIEKGQTVTLRCDPISGHDNLYWYRRVMGKEIKFLLHFVKESKQDESGMPNNRFLAERTGGTYSTLKVQPAELEDSGVYFCASSQDRRTSTDTQYFGPGTRLTVL.

This chain uses TRBV5-1 with TRBJ1-2. CDR3 length: 14 amino acids. In germline, CDR1 is SGHRS, CDR2 YFSETQ. CDR3 residues: CASRPSTSNYGYTF.

The V gene is TRBV29-1, the J gene TRBJ2-1. CDR3 length: 14 amino acids. Germline CDR1 and CDR2: SQVTM and ANQGSEA. The CDR3 spells CSVMLSSSYNEQFF.

The CDR3 region is CSVWGGASDEQYF. This chain connects TRBV29-1 to TRBJ2-7; without DNA, the TCRdb call of TRBD1 cannot be checked. CDR3 size: 13 residues. Germline V gene sequence: CDR1 SQVTM, CDR2 ANQGSEA.

The chain is built from TRBV18 and TRBJ2-3; TCRdb's D call, TRBD1, is unchecked because there is no DNA. There are 13 residues in the CDR3. Germline V gene lookup returns CDR1 KGHSH and CDR2 LQKENI. CDR3 loop: CASATGVLDTQYF.

This CDR3 is CSATLGGASSSSTDTQYF. This chain connects TRBV20-1 to TRBJ2-3; absent DNA, TCRdb's TRBD2 call cannot be checked. The CDR3 runs to 18 residues. Germline V CDR1 and CDR2: DFQATT, SNEGSKA (reference sequence).

The J gene is TRBJ2-1, the V gene TRBV7-2; with no DNA, the TCRdb D assignment of TRBD1 cannot be verified. Germline V lookup: CDR1 SGHTA, CDR2 FQGNSA. CDR3 length: 15 residues. Here the CDR3 reads CASSYRRRVYNEQFF.

The rearrangement uses TRBV28 and TRBJ1-5. CDR1 MDHEN and CDR2 SYDVKM come from the germline V gene. This CDR3 is 14 amino acids long. The CDR3 loop reads CASSWVARLQPQHF.

The J gene is TRBJ1-1, the V gene TRBV4-2. Germline CDR1 reads LGHNA; CDR2 reads YNFKEQ. The CDR3 has 17 residues. CDR3 region: CASSQAGTRGLNTEAFF.

The V call is TRBV20-1, the J call TRBJ1-6. The CDR3 covers 13 residues. Germline V lookup: CDR1 DFQATT, CDR2 SNEGSKA (reference sequence). The CDR3 loop reads CSARGGNNSPLHF.

The chain combines TRBV11-2 with TRBJ2-7. The CDR3 extends over 12 amino acids. Per the germline V gene, CDR1 is SGHAT and CDR2 is FQNNGV. The CDR3 spells CASSFGPLEQYF.

This chain connects TRBV15 to TRBJ2-3; TCRdb's assignment of TRBD2 cannot be checked, as there is no DNA. Germline V lookup: CDR1 LNHNV, CDR2 YYDKDF (reference sequence). The CDR3 has 15 amino acids. CDR3 sequence reads: CATSREFSAGDTQYF.

The chain recombines TRBV10-3 with TRBJ2-1; there is no DNA to check the TCRdb D call of TRBD2. This CDR3 has 15 amino acids. Germline-derived CDR1 and CDR2 are ENHRY and SYGVKD. The CDR3 spells CAIKEAGTRGNEQFF.